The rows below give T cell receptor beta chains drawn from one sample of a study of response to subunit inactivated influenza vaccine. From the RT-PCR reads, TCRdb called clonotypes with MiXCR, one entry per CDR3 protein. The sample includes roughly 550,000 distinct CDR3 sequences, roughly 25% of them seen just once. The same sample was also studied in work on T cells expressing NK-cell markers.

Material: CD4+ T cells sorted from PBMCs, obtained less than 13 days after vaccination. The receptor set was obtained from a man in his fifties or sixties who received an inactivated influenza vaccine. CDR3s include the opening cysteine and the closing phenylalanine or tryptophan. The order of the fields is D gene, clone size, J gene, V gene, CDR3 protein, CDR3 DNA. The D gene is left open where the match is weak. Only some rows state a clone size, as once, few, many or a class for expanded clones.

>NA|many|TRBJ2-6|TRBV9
CASNGPGHLSGANVLTF
TGTGCCAGCAACGGACCCGGACACCTCTCTGGGGCCAACGTCCTGACTTTC
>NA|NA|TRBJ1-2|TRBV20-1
CSATPGRTTYGYTF
TGCAGTGCTACCCCGGGACGGACAACCTATGGCTACACCTTC
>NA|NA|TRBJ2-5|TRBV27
CASSPNYHGSQETQYF
TGTGCCAGCAGTCCGAACTACCACGGATCCCAAGAGACCCAGTACTTC
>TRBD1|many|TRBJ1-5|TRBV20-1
CSASPGQYSNQPQHF
TGCAGTGCCTCTCCGGGACAGTATAGCAATCAGCCCCAGCATTTT
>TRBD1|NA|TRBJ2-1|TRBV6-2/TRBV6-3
CASSYRTGGPNEQFF
TGTGCCAGCAGTTACCGGACAGGGGGTCCCAATGAGCAGTTCTTC
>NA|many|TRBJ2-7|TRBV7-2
CASSKNGGYEQYF
TGTGCCAGCTCAAAAAACGGGGGTTACGAGCAGTACTTC
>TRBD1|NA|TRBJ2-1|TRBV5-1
CASRGGLPGQGSYNEQFF
TGCGCCAGCAGGGGGGGGTTACCGGGACAGGGATCCTACAATGAGCAGTTCTTC
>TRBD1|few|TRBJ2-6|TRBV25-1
CASSGLTGQGVNSGANVLTF
TGTGCCAGCAGTGGGCTAACTGGACAGGGGGTGAACTCTGGGGCCAACGTCCTGACTTTC
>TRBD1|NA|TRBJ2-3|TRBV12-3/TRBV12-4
CASSCGSQGSDTQYF
TGTGCCAGCAGTTGTGGTTCACAGGGGTCAGATACGCAGTATTTT
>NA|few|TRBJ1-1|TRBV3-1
CASEGETNTEAFF
TGTGCCAGCGAGGGGGAGACTAACACTGAAGCTTTCTTT
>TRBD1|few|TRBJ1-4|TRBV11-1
CASRKTGLSFATNEKLFF
TGTGCCAGCAGGAAGACAGGGCTAAGTTTTGCAACTAATGAAAAACTGTTTTTT
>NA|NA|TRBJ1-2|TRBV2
CASTTGPDYGYTF
TGTGCCAGCACCACCGGGCCAGACTATGGCTACACCTTC
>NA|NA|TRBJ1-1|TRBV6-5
CASSSDSAEAFF
TGTGCCAGCAGTTCCGACAGTGCTGAAGCTTTCTTT
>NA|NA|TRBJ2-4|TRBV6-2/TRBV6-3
CASTSWSGSPDKNIQYF
TGTGCCAGCACCTCATGGTCGGGGTCCCCAGACAAAAACATTCAGTACTTC
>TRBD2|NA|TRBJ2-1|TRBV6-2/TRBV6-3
CASTKRASGSSPSSYNEQFF
TGTGCCAGCACTAAACGGGCTAGCGGGAGCTCACCGAGCTCCTACAATGAGCAGTTCTTC
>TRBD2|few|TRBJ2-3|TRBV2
CASSVGTRDTQYF
TGTGCCAGCAGTGTCGGGACTAGAGATACGCAGTATTTT
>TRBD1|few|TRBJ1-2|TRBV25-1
CASSGSGTGIYGYTF
TGTGCCAGCAGTGGATCCGGGACAGGGATCTATGGCTACACCTTC
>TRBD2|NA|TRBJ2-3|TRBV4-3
CASSQGSLWGGSTDTQYF
TGCGCCAGCAGCCAAGGATCCCTTTGGGGGGGATCCACAGATACGCAGTATTTT
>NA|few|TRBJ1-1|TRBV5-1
CASSLGRQFRTEAFF
TGCGCCAGCAGCTTGGGGAGGCAGTTCAGAACTGAAGCTTTCTTT
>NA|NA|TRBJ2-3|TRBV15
CATSRDAVTDTQYF
TGTGCCACCAGCAGAGACGCGGTTACAGATACGCAGTATTTT
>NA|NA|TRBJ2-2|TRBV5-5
CASSYAGRYTGELFF
TGTGCCAGCAGCTACGCGGGGAGATACACCGGGGAGCTGTTTTTT
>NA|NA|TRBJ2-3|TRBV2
CASTPHRDTDTQYF
TGTGCCAGCACTCCCCACCGGGACACAGATACGCAGTATTTT
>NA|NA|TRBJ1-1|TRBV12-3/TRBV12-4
CASSPAQWTAAFF
TGTGCCAGCAGTCCCGCGCAGTGGACTGCGGCTTTCTTT
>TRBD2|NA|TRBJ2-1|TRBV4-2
CASSQDPPSSGSDNEQFF
TGTGCCAGCAGCCAAGACCCCCCGTCGAGCGGGAGTGATAATGAGCAGTTCTTC
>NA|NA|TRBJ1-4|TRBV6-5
CASSYSGVSNEKLFF
TGTGCCAGCAGTTACTCAGGGGTTTCTAATGAAAAACTGTTTTTT
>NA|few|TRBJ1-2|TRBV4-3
CASSQQSPGSGNYGYTF
TGCGCCAGCAGCCAACAATCACCAGGGTCGGGTAACTATGGCTACACCTTC
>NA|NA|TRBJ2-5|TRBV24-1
CATSDTKRQYQETQYF
TGTGCCACCAGTGATACCAAACGACAGTACCAAGAGACCCAGTACTTC
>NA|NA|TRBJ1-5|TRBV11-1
CASSYDRLQPQHF
TGTGCCAGCAGCTACGACAGACTCCAGCCCCAGCATTTT
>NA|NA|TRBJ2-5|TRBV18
CASSPRTGKQETQYF
TGTGCCAGCTCACCCCGTACAGGAAAACAAGAGACCCAGTACTTC
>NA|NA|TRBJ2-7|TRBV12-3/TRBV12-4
CASSTPGRASYEQYF
TGTGCCAGCAGTACCCCAGGCAGGGCAAGCTACGAGCAGTACTTC
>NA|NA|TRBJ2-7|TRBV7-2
CASSLAWGQETYEQYF
TGTGCCAGCAGCTTAGCGTGGGGCCAGGAGACCTACGAGCAGTACTTC
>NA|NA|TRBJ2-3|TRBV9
CASGETTSTDTQYF
TGTGCAAGCGGAGAGACCACTAGCACAGATACGCAGTATTTT
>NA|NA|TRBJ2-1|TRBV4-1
CASSQEGGDEQFF
TGCGCCAGCAGCCAAGAAGGTGGCGATGAGCAGTTCTTC
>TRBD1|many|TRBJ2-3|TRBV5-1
CASSKDRVSTDTQYF
TGCGCCAGCAGCAAGGACAGGGTGTCCACAGATACGCAGTATTTT
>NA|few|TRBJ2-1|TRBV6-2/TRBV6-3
CASSGRTNEQFF
TGTGCCAGCAGTGGGCGGACCAATGAGCAGTTCTTC
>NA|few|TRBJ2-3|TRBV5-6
CASSWGRSDMTQYF
TGTGCCAGCAGCTGGGGACGGTCAGATATGACGCAGTATTTT